The next 8 T cell receptor beta chains were all read from a single sample in a study of T cells after yellow fever vaccination. MiXCR, run by TCRdb on the 5' RACE reads, gives a single entry per CDR3 protein. The sample contains under 550,000 distinct CDR3 sequences, about a fifth of which appear only once. The specimen was PBMCs, collected around 3 weeks after the first yellow fever vaccination. These TCRs come from a man younger than 35 who received the YFV17D yellow fever vaccine.

The chain links TRBV4-3 to TRBJ1-5; 7 bases fit TRBD1. J lost 5 bases, V lost 4 bases, and 8 bases had no gene match. From germline, CDR1 is LGHNA and CDR2 YSLEER. There are 15 residues in the CDR3. CDR3 DNA sequence: TGCGCCAGCAGCCCCTGGGGGAGGGGGCATCAGCCCCAGCATTTT. Encoded protein: CASSPWGRGHQPQHF.

V gene TRBV6-1 combines with J gene TRBJ2-5; possibly TRBD1 for D (6 bases). This CDR3 is built from 16 residues. Trimming cost V 5 bases and J 4 bases, with 20 bases left between them. From germline, CDR1 is MNHNS and CDR2 SASEGT. CDR3 coding DNA: TGTGCCAGCAGTCCGCGGGCCACAGGGTATCGAGAGACCCAGTACTTC. Its translation is CASSPRATGYRETQYF.

The CDR3 here is CASSQDIQPGNTIYF. The CDR3 bases are TGCGCCAGCAGCCAAGATATACAACCTGGAAACACCATATATTTT. V gene TRBV4-3 combines with J gene TRBJ1-3, with D uncertain. Trimming left V 0 bases short and J 2 bases short, with 8 bases between. CDR3 length equals 15 residues. Germline V gene sequence: CDR1 LGHNA, CDR2 YSLEER.

The V call is TRBV6-2 or TRBV6-3, the J call TRBJ2-7; D might be TRBD2 (6 bases). The V gene lost 5 bases and the J gene lost 5 bases, with 19 bases spanning the gap. The CDR3 is 15 amino acids. CDR1 is MNHEY, CDR2 SVGEGT, per germline. DNA of the CDR3: TGTGCCAGCAGTCTGAGTACGGGCCCGGGGGACGAGCAGTACGTC. Translated, it gives CASSLSTGPGDEQYV.

The rearrangement uses TRBV21-1 and TRBJ1-1. TRBV21-1 is noted as a pseudogene. The CDR3 extends over 12 amino acids. The DNA of the CDR3 is TGTGCCAGCAGCAAAGGGCGGGGTGAAGCTTTCTTT. Protein product: CASSKGRGEAFF.

The chain has TRBV7-8 and TRBJ2-5, with 12 bases aligning to TRBD2. CDR3 size: 20 residues. V was pared by 2 bases and J by 5 bases, with 18 bases of the junction left unmatched. Germline V CDR1 and CDR2: SGHVS, FQNEAQ. This chain's CDR3 is CASSLRGLAGLGVQWETQYF. The CDR3 DNA reads TGTGCCAGCAGCTTACGCGGACTAGCGGGGCTGGGGGTCCAGTGGGAGACCCAGTACTTC.

Only a few counts were recorded for this clonotype. The V gene is TRBV10-3, the J gene TRBJ1-5; no clear D gene. The length of the CDR3 is 12 residues. The V end lost 3 bases, the J end lost 7 bases, and 7 bases lay between the germline ends. Germline V gene data show CDR1 as ENHRY and CDR2 as SYGVKD. For the CDR3, the DNA is TGTGCCATCAGTGATGTGGAGCAGCCCCAGCATTTT. Protein sequence: CAISDVEQPQHF.

CDR3 nucleotide sequence: TGTGCCTGGAGCGTCACCGGGACAGGGGCCCCCTCTTTCTATGGCTACACCTTC. It yields the protein CAWSVTGTGAPSFYGYTF. The chain joins TRBV30 to TRBJ1-2; 10 bases align to TRBD1. V lost 3 bases and J lost 4; bases outside the gene matches: 17. The germline CDR1 and CDR2 sequences are GTSNPN and SVGIG (reference sequence). The CDR3 extends over 18 amino acids.